One and the same sample provided the 30 T cell receptor beta chains below, sequenced in a study of T cell changes during pregnancy in multiple sclerosis. The data were produced by immunoSEQ multiplex PCR, yet TCRdb's version contains in-frame clones alone and is incomplete. The repertoire has about 31,000 clones, roughly 89% of them found once; the top ten carry about 9.6%. Sequences were derived from CD8+ T cells from peripheral blood mononuclear cells, sampled in the first trimester of pregnancy. The receptors originated from a female donor with multiple sclerosis, enrolled in a pregnancy study.

The rearrangement joins TRBV2 to TRBJ2-7, with 10 bases aligning to TRBD2. This CDR3 region has 14 residues. Trimming at V came to 6 bases and at J to 4 bases, leaving 6 bases not matched to a gene. Looked up from germline, CDR1 is SNHLY and CDR2 is FYNNEI. CDR3 in amino acids: CASRSAGGLYEQYF. The CDR3 DNA follows: TGTGCCAGCAGGTCAGCGGGAGGGCTTTACGAGCAGTACTTC.

The V gene is TRBV27, the J gene TRBJ2-3; D unresolved. This CDR3 spans 15 amino acids. V was pared by 4 bases and J by 4 bases, with 15 bases between. Germline CDR1 MNHEY, CDR2 SMNVEV (reference sequence). The CDR3 spells CASSSSRSGADTQYF. The CDR3 DNA is TGTGCCAGCAGTTCGTCCCGTAGTGGTGCAGATACGCAGTATTTT.

The V call is TRBV5-4, the J call TRBJ2-2; D call uncertain. This CDR3 is 14 amino acids long. CDR1 is SGHNT and CDR2 is YYREEE in the germline V gene (reference sequence). V dropped 4 bases and J dropped 5 bases, with 12 bases sitting between them. The CDR3 here is CASSIKFETGELFF. The CDR3 coding sequence is TGTGCCAGCAGCATAAAATTCGAGACCGGGGAGCTGTTTTTT. The full variable domain, in which reference TRBV5-4 and TRBJ2-2 provide the parts outside the CDR3, is ETGVTQSPTHLIKTRGQQVTLRCSSQSGHNTVSWYQQALGQGPQFIFQYYREEENGRGNFPPRFSGLQFPNYSSELNVNALELDDSALYLCASSIKFETGELFFGEGSRLTVL.

In this sample, this clone turned up once. The chain uses TRBV19 and TRBJ2-1, with D perhaps TRBD1 (5 bases). V shed 3 bases and J shed 10 bases, with 13 bases lying between them. CDR3 length equals 13 residues. CDR1 LNHDA and CDR2 SQIVND come from the germline V gene (reference sequence). CDR3 region: CASSMDMEGEQFF. The CDR3 region has the DNA TGTGCCAGTAGTATGGACATGGAAGGGGAGCAGTTCTTC. Full variable domain (missing parts from reference TRBV19 and TRBJ2-1): DGGITQSPKYLFRKEGQNVTLSCEQNLNHDAMYWYRQDPGQGLRLIYYSQIVNDFQKGDIAEGYSVSREKKESFPLTVTSAQKNPTAFYLCASSMDMEGEQFFGPGTRLTVL.

The V and J genes are TRBV7-9 and TRBJ2-3, with TRBD1 matching 8 bases. CDR3 length: 16 amino acids. Losses at the gene ends were 5 bases for V and 5 bases for J; bases not matched to a gene: 12. The germline V gene encodes CDR1 SEHNR and CDR2 FQNEAQ (reference sequence). The CDR3 region is CASSGRRTGSQDTQYF. CDR3 nucleotide sequence: TGTGCCAGCAGCGGCAGGAGGACAGGGTCCCAAGATACGCAGTATTTT.

V gene TRBV7-9 combines with J gene TRBJ2-5; weak D call: TRBD2 (6 bases). This CDR3 has 17 residues. Trimming took off 5 bases at V and 0 bases at J, with 19 bases between the two ends. In germline, CDR1 is SEHNR, CDR2 FQNEAQ (reference sequence). CDR3 sequence: CASSPASGTSYQETQYF. DNA of the CDR3: TGTGCCAGCAGCCCCGCATCGGGGACTTCGTACCAAGAGACCCAGTACTTC.

The chain has TRBV6-4 and TRBJ2-2; TRBD2 aligns across 11 bases. Germline V gives CDR1 MRHNA, CDR2 SNTAGT. The CDR3 length is 14 residues. V was clipped by 5 bases and J by 4 bases; unmatched bases: 0. The chain's CDR3 is CASSTSGGTGELFF. The CDR3 nucleotides are TGTGCCAGCAGTACTAGCGGGGGCACCGGGGAGCTGTTTTTT.

The rearrangement joins TRBV11-2 to TRBJ2-7; D perhaps matches TRBD1 (5 bases). The germline V gene encodes CDR1 SGHAT and CDR2 FQNNGV. The length of the CDR3 is 15 residues. V was trimmed by 0 bases and J by 3 bases, leaving 12 bases between them. CDR3 in DNA: TGTGCCAGCAGCTTAGATTTGGGCAGGGACTACGAGCAGTACTTC. This sequence encodes CASSLDLGRDYEQYF.

CDR3 residues: CASSLAQRGGTDTQYF. CDR3 sequence (DNA): TGTGCCAGCAGCTTAGCCCAGCGGGGGGGCACAGATACGCAGTATTTT. The gene calls are TRBV11-2 and TRBJ2-3; TRBD2 agrees at 9 bases. The CDR3 sequence is 16 residues long. V was pared by 1 base and J by 1 base, with 3 bases of the junction left unmatched. Looked up from germline, CDR1 is SGHAT and CDR2 is FQNNGV. Based on the CDR3 plus reference TRBV11-2 and TRBJ2-3, the full variable domain is EAGVAQSPRYKIIEKRQSVAFWCNPISGHATLYWYQQILGQGPKLLIQFQNNGVVDDSQLPKDRFSAERLKGVDSTLKIQPAKLEDSAVYLCASSLAQRGGTDTQYFGPGTRLTVL.

This chain links TRBV5-6 with TRBJ1-2; no definite D call. The germline V and J ends were trimmed by 4 bases and 8 bases, with 15 bases remaining between them. The CDR3 loop spans 13 amino acids. Germline loops: CDR1 SGHDT, CDR2 YYEEEE. CDR3 protein: CASSEQLLDGYTF. CDR3 coding DNA: TGTGCCAGCAGCGAACAACTACTAGACGGCTACACCTTC.

V is TRBV30 and J is TRBJ2-1, with a weak D call TRBD2 (5 bases). The germline V gene encodes CDR1 GTSNPN and CDR2 SVGIG (reference sequence). V was trimmed by 0 bases and J by 8 bases, leaving 11 bases between them. CDR3 length: 13 residues. The chain's CDR3 is CAWSVLGMDEQFF. DNA of the CDR3: TGTGCCTGGAGTGTACTAGGGATGGATGAGCAGTTCTTC.

The chain has TRBV4-3 and TRBJ1-2, with D possibly TRBD1 on 6 matching bases. This CDR3 has 17 residues. Germline lookup yields CDR1 LGHNA and CDR2 YSLEER. V was clipped by 0 bases and J by 6 bases, with 20 bases between them. The DNA of the CDR3 is TGCGCCAGCAGCCAAGAAGGGCAGGGGCGGTCTTACGATGGCTACACCTTC. Amino acid sequence: CASSQEGQGRSYDGYTF.

The chain links TRBV19 to TRBJ1-1, with TRBD1 matching 7 bases. Trimming removed 8 bases from V and 5 bases from J; junction bases left unmatched: 8. This CDR3 is built from 13 residues. Germline V gene lookup returns CDR1 LNHDA and CDR2 SQIVND (reference sequence). CDR3 in DNA: TGTGCCAGTTCGACAGGGTTGGGTACTGAAGCTTTCTTT. Translation gives CASSTGLGTEAFF. Drawing the rest from reference TRBV19 and TRBJ1-1, the complete variable domain is DGGITQSPKYLFRKEGQNVTLSCEQNLNHDAMYWYRQDPGQGLRLIYYSQIVNDFQKGDIAEGYSVSREKKESFPLTVTSAQKNPTAFYLCASSTGLGTEAFFGQGTRLTVV.

The J gene is TRBJ2-7, the V gene TRBV4-3; tentative D call: TRBD2 (6 bases). Trimming removed 0 bases at V and 3 bases at J, with 15 bases between. Germline lookup yields CDR1 LGHNA and CDR2 YSLEER. This CDR3 has 16 amino acids. CDR3 coding DNA: TGCGCCAGCAGCCAAGAGTTCACGGGGGAAAACTACGAGCAGTACTTC. It translates to CASSQEFTGENYEQYF.

The CDR3 DNA reads as TGTGCCAGCAGCTTGGCCTTACGGGGGAGCCAAGAGACCCAGTACTTC. Translation: CASSLALRGSQETQYF. This chain joins TRBV5-6 and TRBJ2-5; maybe TRBD2 (6 bases). The V end lost 0 bases, the J end lost 1 base, and 13 bases lay between the germline ends. The V gene's germline CDR1 is SGHDT and CDR2 YYEEEE. The CDR3 totals 16 residues.

This rearrangement joins TRBV11-2 to TRBJ2-2; 7 bases match TRBD2. Per the germline V gene, CDR1 is SGHAT and CDR2 is FQNNGV. Trimming cost V 5 bases and J 4 bases; bases outside gene matches: 10. The CDR3 length is 16 residues. DNA of the CDR3: TGTGCCAGCAGCCAACCCGTCGGGGAGGGCACCGGGGAGCTGTTTTTT. Amino acid sequence: CASSQPVGEGTGELFF.

The chain recombines TRBV5-3 with TRBJ2-1; 9 nucleotides match TRBD1. TRBV5-3 is reported as an ORF; its role is uncertain. With 4 bases clipped from V and 3 bases from J, the junction kept 8 bases outside the gene matches. The CDR3 sequence is 16 residues long. This CDR3 reads CARSHQGTGHYNEQFF. CDR3 DNA sequence: TGTGCCAGAAGCCACCAGGGGACAGGGCACTACAATGAGCAGTTCTTC.

V gene TRBV14 combines with J gene TRBJ2-2; D is possibly TRBD2 (5 bases). With 0 bases removed from V and 5 bases from J, the gap between germline ends came to 16 bases. This CDR3 contains 17 residues. Looked up from germline, CDR1 is SGHDN and CDR2 is FVKESK. CDR3: CASSQDRSGTSTGELFF. The CDR3, as DNA: TGTGCCAGCAGCCAAGACCGCAGCGGAACCTCAACCGGGGAGCTGTTTTTT.

The chain has TRBV4-1 and TRBJ2-5; 12 nucleotides match TRBD2. CDR3 length: 18 residues. The germline gives CDR1 MGHRA, CDR2 YSYEKL. After removal of 0 bases from V and 2 bases from J, the junction contained 7 bases not matched to a gene. CDR3 sequence (DNA): TGCGCCAGCAGCCAAGATTTGAGACTAGCGGGGGTACAAGAGACCCAGTACTTC. Its protein product is CASSQDLRLAGVQETQYF.

The chain uses TRBV19 and TRBJ1-2, with 7 bases matching TRBD1. The CDR3 is 13 residues long. The germline V gene has CDR1 LNHDA and CDR2 SQIVND (reference sequence). The ends lost 3 bases at V and 5 bases at J; junction bases unmatched: 3. This CDR3 is CASSIQGEYGYTF. The CDR3 nucleotides are TGTGCCAGTAGTATCCAGGGGGAATATGGCTACACCTTC.

V usage is TRBV30 and J usage is TRBJ1-2, with 9 nucleotides matching TRBD1. Germline loops: CDR1 GTSNPN, CDR2 SVGIG (reference sequence). V lost 0 bases to trimming and J lost 4 bases; unmatched junction nucleotides: 3. This CDR3 spans 14 amino acids. CDR3 sequence reads: CAWSVDRGPYGYTF. In nucleotides, the CDR3 is TGTGCCTGGAGTGTGGACAGGGGACCCTATGGCTACACCTTC.

J is TRBJ1-1 and V is TRBV19; D possibly corresponds to TRBD1 (5 bases). The CDR3 consists of 13 residues. Germline V gene lookup returns CDR1 LNHDA and CDR2 SQIVND (reference sequence). Trimming removed 7 bases at V and 7 bases at J, with 16 bases between. CDR3 DNA sequence: TGTGCCAGTACCCCAAGGGGAAGGTTTGAAGCTTTCTTT. This encodes CASTPRGRFEAFF.

The chain uses TRBV7-6 and TRBJ2-3; TRBD2 aligns across 13 bases. The germline V gene encodes CDR1 SGHVS and CDR2 FNYEAQ. This CDR3 comprises 16 residues. V trimming: 1 base; J trimming: 6 bases; junction bases outside the gene matches: 4. The CDR3 DNA reads TGTGCCAGCAGCTTAGGACTAGCGGGGGGCTGGGATACGCAGTATTTT. This translates into CASSLGLAGGWDTQYF.

This clone was recorded once. J is TRBJ1-2 and V is TRBV6-1; weak D call: TRBD1 (5 bases). The V gene's germline CDR1 is MNHNS and CDR2 SASEGT. Trimming shortened V by 0 bases and J by 4 bases, and 9 bases separated the two germline ends. This CDR3 region has 14 residues. The CDR3 nucleotides read TGTGCCAGCAGTGAAGCGGGGGGGTCCTATGGCTACACCTTC. It specifies CASSEAGGSYGYTF.

The rearrangement joins TRBV6-5 to TRBJ1-2; TRBD1 aligns across 7 bases. CDR1 and CDR2 from the germline V gene are MNHEY and SVGAGI. V trimming: 0 bases; J trimming: 8 bases; junction bases outside the gene matches: 3. The CDR3 runs 13 residues. CDR3 nucleotides: TGTGCCAGCAGTTACTCGCAGGGGGAGGGCTACACCTTC. Amino acid sequence: CASSYSQGEGYTF.

The V gene is TRBV11-3, the J gene TRBJ2-1; TRBD2 matches at 7 bases. Looked up from germline, CDR1 is SGHNT and CDR2 is YENEEA. The CDR3 has 14 residues. V shed 1 base, J shed 7 bases, and the junction held 4 bases outside the gene matches. CDR3 residues: CASSLGLAANEQFF. Here the CDR3 DNA reads TGTGCCAGCAGCTTAGGACTAGCTGCAAATGAGCAGTTCTTC.

This sequence joins TRBV6-5 and TRBJ1-5, with a possible D match to TRBD1 (6 bases). Germline assignment: CDR1 MNHEY and CDR2 SVGAGI. There are 14 residues in the CDR3. V gave up 1 base and J gave up 6 bases, with 10 bases separating them. CDR3 in amino acids: CASSYLAGAQPQHF. The CDR3 coding sequence is TGTGCCAGCAGTTACTTGGCAGGGGCTCAGCCCCAGCATTTT.

V usage is TRBV15 and J usage is TRBJ2-7; D is possibly TRBD2 (6 bases). Trimming took 0 bases from V and 2 from J, leaving 17 bases between them. The V gene's germline CDR1 is LNHNV and CDR2 YYDKDF (reference sequence). This CDR3 has 17 residues. In DNA form, the CDR3 reads TGTGCCACCAGCAGAGAGGGGGGTGCGGGGACCACCTACGAGCAGTACTTC. Encoded protein: CATSREGGAGTTYEQYF.

The V and J genes are TRBV2 and TRBJ2-7; weak D call: TRBD2 (6 bases). The CDR3 extends over 15 amino acids. Germline loops: CDR1 SNHLY, CDR2 FYNNEI. V gave up 4 bases and J gave up 4 bases, with 17 bases separating them. This chain's CDR3 is CASSVWTKGGYEQYF. The CDR3 bases are TGTGCCAGCAGTGTTTGGACTAAGGGCGGGTACGAGCAGTACTTC. The variable domain in full, completed from reference TRBV2 and TRBJ2-7, reads EPEVTQTPSHQVTQMGQEVILRCVPISNHLYFYWYRQILGQKVEFLVSFYNNEISEKSEIFDDQFSVERPDGSNFTLKIRSTKLEDSAMYFCASSVWTKGGYEQYFGPGTRLTVT.

This chain connects TRBV7-3 to TRBJ2-2; 7 bases are a match to TRBD1. The CDR3 is made up of 12 amino acids. Per germline, CDR1 SGHTA and CDR2 FQGTGA. V shed 6 bases, J shed 6 bases, and the junction held 1 base outside the gene matches. The CDR3 nucleotides read TGTGCCAGCAGACAGGGGTCCGGGGAGCTGTTTTTT. Translated, it gives CASRQGSGELFF.